A selection of T cell receptor beta chains follows, all from one sample in a study of shared clonotypes between healthy human individuals. Some clones are missing from TCRdb's copy, which holds only in-frame ones; the method was immunoSEQ multiplex PCR. Among around 700,000 clones, 92% were seen once, and the ten largest hold approximately 22%. Sample: naive CD8+ T cells sorted from blood. These receptor sequences come from a man aged 25 to 40 in good health. CDR3s include the opening cysteine and the closing phenylalanine or tryptophan. D genes are given only for firm matches. Clone size is shown for a subset of rows, as once, few, many or a class of expanded clone.

D,V,J,size,DNA,CDR3
NA,TRBV5-1,TRBJ2-3,NA,TGCGCCAGCAGCTTGGGACTTGACCGCACAGATACGCAGTATTTT,CASSLGLDRTDTQYF
TRBD1,TRBV27,TRBJ1-1,NA,TGTGCCAGCAGCACCGGGACAGATCTTGAAGCTTTCTTT,CASSTGTDLEAFF
TRBD2,TRBV7-6,TRBJ2-3,NA,TGTGCCAGCAGCGCTCCAGGGACTAGCGGGACCGGCACAGATACGCAGTATTTT,CASSAPGTSGTGTDTQYF
NA,TRBV18,TRBJ1-5,NA,TGTGCCAGCTCACCGAGCGGATATAGCAATCAGCCCCAGCATTTT,CASSPSGYSNQPQHF
NA,TRBV29-1,TRBJ1-4,NA,TGCAGCGTTGAACCCCTGAGTGCCCCTCATGAAAAACTGTTTTTT,CSVEPLSAPHEKLFF
NA,TRBV7-9,TRBJ2-5,NA,TGTGCCAGCAGCTTAGCGCAGGAGACCCAGTACTTC,CASSLAQETQYF
NA,TRBV5-1,TRBJ2-5,NA,TGCGCCAGCAGCTTTCGGGCAGACGCCATCGAGACCCAGTACTTC,CASSFRADAIETQYF
NA,TRBV7-2,TRBJ2-7,few,TGTGCCAGCAGCCGACGACAGATTAGTGGGACCTACGAGCAGTACTTC,CASSRRQISGTYEQYF
NA,TRBV19,TRBJ2-7,NA,TGTGCCAGTAGTATAGGGTCGGGACTCCCCTACGAGCAGTACTTC,CASSIGSGLPYEQYF
TRBD2,TRBV27,TRBJ2-1,NA,TGTGCCAGCAATAGCGGGGGCGCTCCATACAATGAGCAGTTCTTC,CASNSGGAPYNEQFF
NA,TRBV10-1,TRBJ1-2,NA,TGCGCCAGCAGTGAGTCGATTACAGGGACGAACTATGGCTACACCTTC,CASSESITGTNYGYTF
TRBD2,TRBV7-9,TRBJ2-5,NA,TGTGCCAGCAGCCGTGGGGAACTAGCGCGGATGTACCAAGAGACCCAGTACTTC,CASSRGELARMYQETQYF
NA,TRBV7-9,TRBJ1-2,NA,TGTGCCAGCAGCTTAGGTGCAGCCACTAACTATGGCTACACCTTC,CASSLGAATNYGYTF
NA,TRBV5-1,TRBJ1-4,once,TGCGCCAGCAGTGCCCAGGGTCCTTTCGCAACTAATGAAAAACTGTTTTTT,CASSAQGPFATNEKLFF
NA,TRBV7-9,TRBJ2-1,NA,TGTGCCAGCAGCTTAGGTCTAGGGGAGTACAATGAGCAGTTCTTC,CASSLGLGEYNEQFF
NA,TRBV9,TRBJ2-3,NA,TGTGCCAGCAGCGCAGTAGGTGGCACAGATACGCAGTATTTT,CASSAVGGTDTQYF
TRBD1,TRBV6-1,TRBJ2-7,NA,TGTGCCAGCACCCAGGGGGCCTATGCCCCCTACGAGCAGTACTTC,CASTQGAYAPYEQYF
NA,TRBV6-5,TRBJ2-2,NA,TGTGCCAGCAGTTACTACAGCGCGAACACCGGGGAGCTGTTTTTT,CASSYYSANTGELFF
TRBD1,TRBV28,TRBJ1-1,NA,TGTGCCAGCAGTTTAGATCCGGGACAGGGTAACCTGCCGGCTTTCTTT,CASSLDPGQGNLPAFF
TRBD2,TRBV28,TRBJ2-1,NA,TGTGCCACGATAGCGGGCCCTGTATCCAATGAGCAGTTCTTC,CATIAGPVSNEQFF
NA,TRBV9,TRBJ2-2,NA,TGTGCCAGCAGCCTGCCTACTGGGTCCGGGGAGCTGTTTTTT,CASSLPTGSGELFF
NA,TRBV27,TRBJ2-5,NA,TGTGCCAGCAGTTTTTTGTACCAAGAGACCCAGTACTTC,CASSFLYQETQYF
NA,TRBV6-5,TRBJ2-7,NA,TGTGCCAGCAGTCTGAGGGGGGACGAGCAGTACTTC,CASSLRGDEQYF
NA,TRBV28,TRBJ2-3,NA,TGTGCCAGCAGTTTAGTCAGGGCGAACACAGATACGCAGTATTTT,CASSLVRANTDTQYF
NA,TRBV11-2,TRBJ1-1,NA,TGTGCCAGCAGCTCAGAAGTTGACATGTTGAACACTGAAGCTTTCTTT,CASSSEVDMLNTEAFF
NA,TRBV5-5,TRBJ2-7,NA,TGTGCCAGCACCCTCTTGGGAGGCTCCTACGAGCAGTACTTC,CASTLLGGSYEQYF
NA,TRBV9,TRBJ1-2,NA,TGTGCCAGCAGCGCCCGGATAGGGGGGGACAACTATGGCTACACCTTC,CASSARIGGDNYGYTF
NA,TRBV27,TRBJ2-7,NA,TGTGCCAGCAGTTTTTCGCTTAACTCCTACGAGCAGTACTTC,CASSFSLNSYEQYF
NA,TRBV6-1,TRBJ1-5,NA,TGTGCCAGCAGTGAAATCTTCAGGGTGGATCAGCCCCAGCATTTT,CASSEIFRVDQPQHF
NA,TRBV6-5,TRBJ2-7,NA,TGTGCCAGCAGTTACAAACTGAATCTCTACGAGCAGTACTTC,CASSYKLNLYEQYF
NA,TRBV4-1,TRBJ2-7,NA,TGCGCCAGCAGCCAAGACGGCGGGGTAGGTTACGAGCAGTACTTC,CASSQDGGVGYEQYF